Each of the 24 T cell receptor beta chains below was sequenced from the same sample in a study of shared clonotypes between healthy human individuals. The method was immunoSEQ multiplex PCR; TCRdb's version includes in-frame clones alone and lacks a portion of them. The profile covers around 2,100,000 clones, with approximately 94% appearing a single time and more than 0.9% taken by the ten largest. The naive CD8 subset, CD45RO-negative cells positively selected for CCR7, excluded terminally differentiated effector memory CD45RA+ cells. The sequencing sample was made of naive CD8+ T cells sorted from blood. These receptors were collected from a man between 18 and 35 years old in good health.

The CDR3 loop reads CASSLVIGQPDSPLHF. CDR3 bases: TGTGCCAGCAGCTTAGTTATAGGGCAGCCTGATTCACCCCTCCACTTT. The V gene is TRBV7-9, the J gene TRBJ1-6; no clear D gene. Per the germline V gene, CDR1 is SEHNR and CDR2 is FQNEAQ (reference sequence). The CDR3 runs 16 residues. V was shortened by 1 base and J by 8 bases, with 15 bases between the two germline ends.

The sample holds one count of this clone. This chain links TRBV6-1 with TRBJ2-7; D unclear. CDR1 is MNHNS, CDR2 SASEGT, per germline. CDR3 length: 11 amino acids. Trimming took 8 bases from V and 5 from J, leaving 10 bases between them. Here the CDR3 DNA reads TGTGCCAGCGGACGGCTGGACGAGCAGTACTTC. This encodes CASGRLDEQYF.

The chain links TRBV9 to TRBJ2-3; a possible D gene is TRBD2 (6 bases). This CDR3 region has 14 residues. Trimming left V 3 bases short and J 5 bases short, with 13 bases between. Germline V gene data show CDR1 as SGDLS and CDR2 as YYNGEE. The CDR3 loop is CASSERGSIDTQYF. CDR3 coding DNA: TGTGCCAGCAGCGAACGGGGGAGTATAGATACGCAGTATTTT.

The chain is built from TRBV7-8 and TRBJ2-7, with D perhaps TRBD1 (5 bases). The CDR3 length is 15 residues. The V gene's germline CDR1 is SGHVS and CDR2 FQNEAQ. Trimming left V 1 base short and J 2 bases short, with 12 bases between. DNA for the CDR3: TGTGCCAGCAGCTTAGATATGACAGCTACCTACGAGCAGTACTTC. It codes for CASSLDMTATYEQYF.

To note about this clone: The same CDR3 is also encoded by other DNA sequences in this sample. V and J are TRBV11-2 and TRBJ2-7; D is possibly TRBD2 (6 bases). The CDR3 spans 14 residues. Deletions cut 5 bases from V and 0 bases from J, with 11 bases between. CDR1 is SGHAT, CDR2 FQNNGV, per germline. CDR3 nucleotide sequence: TGTGCCAGCAGCCCGGGAGCGGGCTCCTACGAGCAGTACTTC. Translated, it gives CASSPGAGSYEQYF. Looking up the rest from reference TRBV11-2 and TRBJ2-7 gives the full variable domain: EAGVAQSPRYKIIEKRQSVAFWCNPISGHATLYWYQQILGQGPKLLIQFQNNGVVDDSQLPKDRFSAERLKGVDSTLKIQPAKLEDSAVYLCASSPGAGSYEQYFGPGTRLTVT.

Turning to this clone: This CDR3 is also generated by other DNA sequences in the sample. V and J are TRBV13 and TRBJ2-2; D is unclear. Trimming left V 5 bases short and J 7 bases short, with 8 bases between. CDR1 is PRHDT, CDR2 FYEKMQ, per germline (reference sequence). This CDR3 has 12 amino acids. The CDR3 DNA reads as TGTGCCAGCAGCCCTCTGGGCGGGGAGCTGTTTTTT. Amino acids: CASSPLGGELFF.

This clone has only one observation. The genes are TRBV30 and TRBJ2-4; weak D call: TRBD2 (5 bases). CDR1 GTSNPN and CDR2 SVGIG come from the germline V gene (reference sequence). The CDR3 has 12 amino acids. With 5 bases removed from V and 4 bases from J, the gap between germline ends came to 9 bases. CDR3 DNA: TGTGCCTGGGCTGGGGAGAAAAACATTCAGTACTTC. Translating it yields CAWAGEKNIQYF.

This chain connects TRBV11-2 to TRBJ2-1; tentatively, D is TRBD2 (6 bases). Germline CDR1 reads SGHAT; CDR2 reads FQNNGV. V lost 7 bases and J lost 7, with 26 bases in between. The CDR3 consists of 17 residues. The CDR3 loop reads CASKELSVGGERNEQFF. In DNA, the CDR3 is TGTGCCAGCAAAGAATTGTCGGTTGGAGGGGAGAGAAATGAGCAGTTCTTC.

This clone was seen only once. The J gene is TRBJ2-7, the V gene TRBV5-6; 11 positions agree with TRBD2. Germline V gene data show CDR1 as SGHDT and CDR2 as YYEEEE. V shed 7 bases and J 12 bases; nucleotides not matched to a gene: 12. The CDR3 length is 13 residues. CDR3 residues: CASYNSGGARAYF. CDR3 DNA: TGTGCCAGCTATAATAGCGGGGGGGCTCGGGCGTACTTC.

V usage is TRBV7-2 and J usage is TRBJ2-1; weak D call: TRBD2 (5 bases). Between the trimmed V and J ends, which lost 4 bases and 7 bases, there was a span of 20 bases. The CDR3 has 16 amino acids. CDR1 SGHTA and CDR2 FQGNSA come from the germline V gene. CDR3 protein: CASSWVAGLESNEQFF. The CDR3 region has the DNA TGTGCCAGCAGCTGGGTCGCGGGCCTGGAATCTAATGAGCAGTTCTTC.

This chain joins TRBV7-2 and TRBJ2-7; tentative D call: TRBD1 (5 bases). The CDR3 totals 14 residues. Germline CDR1 SGHTA, CDR2 FQGNSA. V lost 1 base to trimming and J lost 2 bases, with 9 bases between them. CDR3 DNA: TGTGCCAGCAGCTTAGTTTCAGGGACCTACGAGCAGTACTTC. Residues: CASSLVSGTYEQYF.

This chain connects TRBV2 to TRBJ1-1; no firm D call. CDR3 length equals 15 residues. Germline loops: CDR1 SNHLY, CDR2 FYNNEI. V gave up 8 bases and J gave up 0 bases, with 16 bases separating them. CDR3 amino acids: CASPKGEEVNTEAFF. The CDR3 DNA is TGTGCCAGCCCCAAAGGTGAGGAGGTGAACACTGAAGCTTTCTTT.

This clone has a single count. The rearrangement links TRBV10-3 to TRBJ2-3; D remains ambiguous. There are 14 residues in the CDR3. V was cut by 3 bases and J by 6 bases, with 13 bases left in between. Per the germline V gene, CDR1 is ENHRY and CDR2 is SYGVKD. CDR3 sequence reads: CAISDKVIGDTQYF. The CDR3 DNA reads TGTGCCATCAGTGACAAGGTGATAGGGGATACGCAGTATTTT.

The V call is TRBV7-2, the J call TRBJ2-7; 7 bases are shared with TRBD1. The V segment lost 4 bases and the J segment 2 bases; nucleotides outside the gene matches: 5. The CDR3 consists of 14 residues. Germline CDR1 reads SGHTA; CDR2 reads FQGNSA. The CDR3 loop is CASSSDRTTYEQYF. CDR3 coding DNA: TGTGCCAGCAGCTCGGACAGGACAACCTACGAGCAGTACTTC. The whole variable domain, remainder taken from reference TRBV7-2 and TRBJ2-7, is GAGVSQSPSNKVTEKGKDVELRCDPISGHTALYWYRQSLGQGLEFLIYFQGNSAPDKSGLPSDRFSAERTGGSVSTLTIQRTQQEDSAVYLCASSSDRTTYEQYFGPGTRLTVT.

This clone was observed once. This rearrangement joins TRBV6-5 to TRBJ2-7; D call uncertain. V was cut by 4 bases and J by 3 bases, with 13 bases left in between. The germline V gene encodes CDR1 MNHEY and CDR2 SVGAGI. The CDR3 consists of 14 residues. The CDR3 DNA reads TGTGCCAGCAGTTCCCTGTCAGTCTTCTACGAGCAGTACTTC. Amino acids: CASSSLSVFYEQYF.

J is TRBJ2-7 and V is TRBV11-2, with 7 nucleotides matching TRBD1. Germline CDR1 and CDR2: SGHAT and FQNNGV. The CDR3 runs 15 residues. V lost 2 bases, J lost 3 bases, and 7 bases stayed unmatched. CDR3: CASSLYGQVYYEQYF. Written as DNA, the CDR3 is TGTGCCAGCAGCTTATACGGACAGGTATACTACGAGCAGTACTTC.

J is TRBJ2-7 and V is TRBV11-2; 9 positions agree with TRBD2. The germline CDR1 and CDR2 sequences are SGHAT and FQNNGV. The CDR3 spans 15 residues. Trimming removed 1 base from V and 3 bases from J; junction bases left unmatched: 4. DNA for the CDR3: TGTGCCAGCAGCTTAGGTCCTAGCGGGAACTACGAGCAGTACTTC. Residues: CASSLGPSGNYEQYF. The entire variable domain, with the rest obtained from reference TRBV11-2 and TRBJ2-7, is as follows: EAGVAQSPRYKIIEKRQSVAFWCNPISGHATLYWYQQILGQGPKLLIQFQNNGVVDDSQLPKDRFSAERLKGVDSTLKIQPAKLEDSAVYLCASSLGPSGNYEQYFGPGTRLTVT.

V usage is TRBV6-5 and J usage is TRBJ2-7; D possibly corresponds to TRBD1 (6 bases). This CDR3 has 14 amino acids. V gave up 2 bases and J gave up 4 bases, with 12 bases separating them. Germline CDR1 MNHEY, CDR2 SVGAGI. CDR3 protein: CASSYHGQSYEQYF. The CDR3 DNA follows: TGTGCCAGCAGTTACCACGGACAGAGTTACGAGCAGTACTTC.

About this clone itself: Other DNA sequences in the sample encode the same CDR3. The rearrangement uses TRBV5-4 and TRBJ1-2; D is ambiguous. Trimming left V 4 bases short and J 4 bases short, with 8 bases between. Looked up from germline, CDR1 is SGHNT and CDR2 is YYREEE (reference sequence). The CDR3 has 12 residues. The CDR3 loop is CASSVDGYGYTF. In DNA, the CDR3 is TGTGCCAGCAGCGTGGACGGCTATGGCTACACCTTC.

The J gene is TRBJ1-4, the V gene TRBV6-6, with 8 bases fitting TRBD1. Germline CDR1 is MNHNY and CDR2 is SVGAGI (reference sequence). The CDR3 extends over 13 amino acids. V was clipped by 5 bases and J by 8 bases; unmatched bases: 4. The CDR3 protein is CASSDRGAEKLFF. For the CDR3, the DNA is TGTGCCAGCAGTGACAGGGGAGCGGAAAAACTGTTTTTT.

V usage is TRBV2 and J usage is TRBJ2-2; 8 nucleotides agree with TRBD1. The V and J ends lost 7 bases and 7 bases, in that order; junction bases with no gene match: 8. The CDR3 sequence is 14 residues long. Germline V gives CDR1 SNHLY, CDR2 FYNNEI. The CDR3, as DNA: TGTGCCAGCATCCCAGGGGGCGCGGTCGGGGAGCTGTTTTTT. Its protein is CASIPGGAVGELFF.

About this clone itself: This sample includes further DNA sequences coding for the same CDR3. The chain uses TRBV27 and TRBJ2-7; possible D gene TRBD1, 6 bases. Per germline, CDR1 MNHEY and CDR2 SMNVEV (reference sequence). This CDR3 is built from 14 residues. Between the trimmed V and J ends, which lost 5 bases and 3 bases, there was a span of 14 bases. The CDR3: CASSPGTSGYEQYF. DNA of the CDR3: TGTGCCAGCAGTCCCGGGACAAGTGGCTACGAGCAGTACTTC.

As to this clone: The sample contains more than one DNA sequence encoding this CDR3. The chain has TRBV7-3 and TRBJ2-1; D is uncertain. Germline CDR1 reads SGHTA; CDR2 reads FQGTGA. Trimming left V 5 bases short and J 0 bases short, with 8 bases between. The CDR3 sequence is 14 residues long. In DNA form, the CDR3 reads TGTGCCAGCAGCCCCGGGCTCTCCTACAATGAGCAGTTCTTC. It translates to CASSPGLSYNEQFF.

The count of this clone is one. This chain joins TRBV9 and TRBJ2-7; D perhaps matches TRBD2 (7 bases). Germline V gene data show CDR1 as SGDLS and CDR2 as YYNGEE. The CDR3 length is 15 residues. V shed 0 bases and J shed 3 bases, with 13 bases lying between them. CDR3 nucleotides: TGTGCCAGCAGCGTAGCCGGGGGGCCAGGCTACGAGCAGTACTTC. This gives the protein CASSVAGGPGYEQYF.